The entry below gives a single T cell receptor beta chain sequence along with its context. Its antigen is still unknown. The authors reverse transcribed all of the isolated RNA, so sequencing captured expressed TCRB transcripts. Here immunoSEQ multiplex PCR was the method, and the copy in TCRdb shows in-frame clones only, minus some. Of around 310,000 clones listed, approximately 9.9% are singletons. This sample stems from a study of beta chain features in type 1 diabetes. The V and J ends lost 5 bases and 1 base, in that order; junction bases with no gene match: 5. CDR3 length: 15 residues. Germline assignment: CDR1 KGHSH and CDR2 LQKENI. General observations from the study: When Type 1 diabetes patients were examined, their TCRB CDR3s proved moderately but significantly shorter in all four CD4+ subsets.

The sequenced material came from naive CD4+ T cells from blood. The TCR originated in a woman aged 25 to 39 in good health. The chain is built from TRBV18 and TRBJ2-3; 8 bases map to TRBD1. The CDR3 protein is CASSTRGRGTDTQYF. CDR3 nucleotides: TGTGCCAGCTCAACCAGGGGGCGAGGCACAGATACGCAGTATTTT. The complete variable domain, with remaining parts taken from reference TRBV18 and TRBJ2-3, reads NAGVMQNPRHLVRRRGQEARLRCSPMKGHSHVYWYRQLPEEGLKFMVYLQKENIIDESGMPKERFSAEFPKEGPSILRIQQVVRGDSAAYFCASSTRGRGTDTQYFGPGTRLTVL.